These 29 T cell receptor beta chains share one sample of origin, sequenced in a study of blood T cell repertoires in COVID-19. Assay used: immunoSEQ multiplex PCR; TCRdb lists only in-frame clones, some missing. Among tens of thousands of clones listed, 86% were seen once. Sequencing was done on a sample of peripheral blood. These receptors all stem from a man over 45 with active or convalescent COVID-19.

The J gene is TRBJ2-3, the V gene TRBV27; TRBD1 agrees at 8 bases. After removal of 6 bases from V and 5 bases from J, the junction contained 10 bases not matched to a gene. The CDR3 length is 15 residues. Germline V gene sequence: CDR1 MNHEY, CDR2 SMNVEV (reference sequence). This chain's CDR3 is CASSADRGPLDTQYF. CDR3 nucleotides: TGTGCCAGCAGCGCTGACAGGGGTCCTTTAGATACGCAGTATTTT.

The chain is built from TRBV27 and TRBJ2-7, with 13 positions matching TRBD2. The CDR3 extends over 17 amino acids. V lost 2 bases and J lost 6; bases outside the gene matches: 10. The V gene's germline CDR1 is MNHEY and CDR2 SMNVEV (reference sequence). This chain's CDR3 is CASSLHPRTSGRGEQYF. DNA of the CDR3: TGTGCCAGCAGTTTACACCCCCGGACTAGCGGGAGAGGCGAGCAGTACTTC.

This chain uses TRBV7-9 with TRBJ2-3; 7 bases are a match to TRBD2. This CDR3 has 15 residues. Trimming removed 6 bases from V and 5 bases from J; junction bases left unmatched: 11. Germline V gene data show CDR1 as SEHNR and CDR2 as FQNEAQ (reference sequence). The DNA for the CDR3 is TGTGCCAGCAGGAGGGATAGCGGGTACCAAGATACGCAGTATTTT. Translated, it gives CASRRDSGYQDTQYF.

This chain uses TRBV15 with TRBJ1-5, with D perhaps TRBD1 (6 bases). Per the germline V gene, CDR1 is LNHNV and CDR2 is YYDKDF (reference sequence). Deletions cut 0 bases from V and 3 bases from J, with 12 bases between. The CDR3 has 16 amino acids. For the CDR3, the DNA is TGTGCCACCAGCAGAGATCTCGGGGACACCAATCAGCCCCAGCATTTT. Amino acid sequence: CATSRDLGDTNQPQHF.

This rearrangement joins TRBV7-9 to TRBJ2-2, with 12 nucleotides matching TRBD1. CDR1 SEHNR and CDR2 FQNEAQ come from the germline V gene (reference sequence). V lost 3 bases, J lost 7 bases, and 15 bases stayed unmatched. The CDR3 sequence is 19 residues long. For the CDR3, the DNA is TGTGCCAGCAGCTTCGCCTATCCCGGGACAGGGGGCATCGTCGGGGAGCTGTTTTTT. This gives the protein CASSFAYPGTGGIVGELFF.

The chain uses TRBV19 and TRBJ1-1; D possibly corresponds to TRBD1 (6 bases). V lost 3 bases to trimming and J lost 3 bases, with 14 bases between them. Per the germline V gene, CDR1 is LNHDA and CDR2 is SQIVND (reference sequence). The CDR3 contains 15 residues. The CDR3 spells CASSIRGEGDTEAFF. The DNA for the CDR3 is TGTGCCAGTAGTATTCGGGGCGAGGGGGACACTGAAGCTTTCTTT.

V and J are TRBV5-6 and TRBJ2-1; a weak D match, TRBD1 (5 bases). Germline-derived CDR1 and CDR2 are SGHDT and YYEEEE. Trimming took off 0 bases at V and 7 bases at J, with 14 bases between the two ends. This CDR3 region has 15 residues. The CDR3 is CASSLGGRAVNEQFF. Written as DNA, the CDR3 is TGTGCCAGCAGCTTGGGTGGCAGGGCAGTTAATGAGCAGTTCTTC.

The sample holds one count of this clone. J is TRBJ1-2 and V is TRBV7-2; D call uncertain. There are 15 residues in the CDR3. Germline V lookup: CDR1 SGHTA, CDR2 FQGNSA. Trimming stripped 1 base from V and 0 bases from J, with 9 bases between. This CDR3 is CASSLGGTSNYGYTF. The CDR3, as DNA: TGTGCCAGCAGCTTAGGAGGCACCTCTAACTATGGCTACACCTTC.

The chain carries TRBV6-5 and TRBJ1-2, with a weak D call TRBD1 (6 bases). Germline CDR1 and CDR2: MNHEY and SVGAGI. With 4 bases removed from V and 5 bases from J, the gap between germline ends came to 14 bases. This CDR3 region has 14 residues. The CDR3 protein is CASSSSTGVYGYTF. The DNA for the CDR3 is TGTGCCAGCAGTTCGTCGACAGGAGTGTATGGCTACACCTTC.

The V call is TRBV7-8, the J call TRBJ2-3, with D possibly TRBD1 on 5 matching bases. This CDR3 spans 13 amino acids. V lost 5 bases, J lost 6 bases, and 12 bases lay in between. Germline V gene data show CDR1 as SGHVS and CDR2 as FQNEAQ. Written as DNA, the CDR3 is TGTGCCAGCAGCAGCAGGGTTTATGATACGCAGTATTTT. Its protein product is CASSSRVYDTQYF. Together with reference TRBV7-8 and TRBJ2-3, the CDR3 gives the full variable domain: GAGVSQSPRYKVAKRGQDVALRCDPISGHVSLFWYQQALGQGPEFLTYFQNEAQLDKSGLPSDRFFAERPEGSVSTLKIQRTQQEDSAVYLCASSSRVYDTQYFGPGTRLTVL.

The chain uses TRBV21-1 and TRBJ2-3; the table's TRBD1 call for D was not verified on the DNA. TRBV21-1 is recorded as a pseudogene. The CDR3 covers 17 residues. CDR3: CASSSAPRGLFIDTQYF. CDR3 in DNA: TGTGCCAGCAGCTCCGCCCCCAGGGGGCTCTTTATAGATACGCAGTATTTT.

This clone was picked up one time. The chain couples TRBV27 to TRBJ2-7; TRBD1 agrees at 9 bases. The V gene end was trimmed by 4 bases and the J gene end by 2 bases; junction bases not matched to a gene: 9. Germline loops: CDR1 MNHEY, CDR2 SMNVEV (reference sequence). This CDR3 comprises 16 residues. The CDR3 loop reads CASSSQAQGAPYEQYF. The CDR3 nucleotides read TGTGCCAGCAGTTCCCAGGCACAGGGGGCTCCCTACGAGCAGTACTTC.

This clone was picked up one time. The chain is built from TRBV10-3 and TRBJ2-1; TRBD2 agrees at 8 bases. CDR1 and CDR2 (germline): ENHRY, SYGVKD. This CDR3 comprises 16 residues. V dropped 3 bases and J dropped 8; count of bases not matched to a gene: 12. The CDR3 nucleotides read TGTGCCATCAGTGAAGCGGGAGCTAGCCTTCGGGATGAGCAGTTCTTC. It yields the protein CAISEAGASLRDEQFF.

The CDR3 sequence: CASSLEAGSESPLHF. The CDR3 region has the DNA TGTGCCAGCAGCTTAGAAGCGGGCTCGGAATCACCCCTCCACTTT. The chain combines TRBV11-2 with TRBJ1-6; D is ambiguous. In germline, CDR1 is SGHAT, CDR2 FQNNGV. There are 15 residues in the CDR3. V gave up 0 bases and J gave up 10 bases, with 13 bases separating them.

This clone was counted a single time. The V and J genes are TRBV18 and TRBJ2-2; TRBD1 is a possible D gene (6 bases). Trimming left V 0 bases short and J 0 bases short, with 8 bases between. Germline V gene data show CDR1 as KGHSH and CDR2 as LQKENI. The CDR3 totals 16 residues. CDR3 protein: CASSPPGQSNTGELFF. Here the CDR3 DNA reads TGTGCCAGCTCACCACCGGGACAATCGAACACCGGGGAGCTGTTTTTT.

This clone was observed many times. This chain uses TRBV5-6 with TRBJ1-1; the match to TRBD1 covers 8 bases. The V segment lost 4 bases and the J segment 5 bases; nucleotides outside the gene matches: 7. The CDR3 length is 14 residues. Germline CDR1 and CDR2: SGHDT and YYEEEE. The CDR3, as DNA: TGTGCCAGCAGCGCTTCCCGACAGGGGACTGAAGCTTTCTTT. This translates into CASSASRQGTEAFF. The full variable domain, completed using reference TRBV5-6 and TRBJ1-1, is DAGVTQSPTHLIKTRGQQVTLRCSPKSGHDTVSWYQQALGQGPQFIFQYYEEEERQRGNFPDRFSGHQFPNYSSELNVNALLLGDSALYLCASSASRQGTEAFFGQGTRLTVV.

This clone was seen just once. The rearrangement links TRBV12-3 or TRBV12-4 to TRBJ1-1; 7 bases match TRBD1. The CDR3 has 11 residues. The trim removed 5 bases at V and 11 bases at J, leaving 5 bases unmatched. The CDR3 sequence: CASSGDSAAFF. In DNA form, the CDR3 reads TGTGCCAGCAGTGGGGACAGCGCCGCTTTCTTT.

This clone has more than one count but fewer than ten. The chain uses TRBV7-2 and TRBJ1-5, with a possible D match to TRBD1 (6 bases). The CDR3 is 15 residues long. Trimming pared 4 bases from V and 5 bases from J, leaving 15 bases between. Germline loops: CDR1 SGHTA, CDR2 FQGNSA. CDR3 nucleotides: TGTGCCAGCAGCTACATGGACAGTCCTCATCAGCCCCAGCATTTT. This codes for CASSYMDSPHQPQHF.

This chain connects TRBV2 to TRBJ2-3, with 9 bases identical to TRBD2. Germline V CDR1 and CDR2: SNHLY, FYNNEI. The trim removed 3 bases at V and 3 bases at J, leaving 4 bases unmatched. This CDR3 region has 15 residues. Here the CDR3 reads CASSESSGTTDTQYF. DNA for the CDR3: TGTGCCAGCAGTGAGTCTAGCGGGACGACAGATACGCAGTATTTT.

This rearrangement joins TRBV24-1 to TRBJ2-7; possibly TRBD2 for D (6 bases). Trimming took 8 bases from V and 5 from J, leaving 24 bases between them. The CDR3 has 16 amino acids. Germline values: CDR1 KGHDR, CDR2 SFDVKD. As DNA, the CDR3 is TGTGCCACCAACTCTCCAGGACAACCCCCGGGGGACGAGCAGTACTTC. Translation gives CATNSPGQPPGDEQYF.

This sequence joins TRBV18 and TRBJ2-5; 12 bases are shared with TRBD2. The germline CDR1 and CDR2 sequences are KGHSH and LQKENI. This CDR3 is built from 19 residues. With V trimmed by 0 bases and J by 1 base, 9 bases remained unmatched. CDR3 in amino acids: CASSPPSSGGAKFQETQYF. CDR3 DNA: TGTGCCAGCTCACCACCTTCTAGCGGGGGGGCTAAATTCCAAGAGACCCAGTACTTC.

The chain joins TRBV24-1 to TRBJ1-6; TRBD1 might be the D (5 bases). Germline V gene sequence: CDR1 KGHDR, CDR2 SFDVKD. The CDR3 is made up of 13 amino acids. Trimming cost V 4 bases and J 7 bases, with 7 bases left between them. The chain's CDR3 is CATSERQNSPLHF. CDR3 in DNA: TGTGCCACCAGTGAGAGACAGAATTCACCCCTCCACTTT.

In DNA, the CDR3 is TGTGCCAGCAGCTTGAGAGGGTTGGGAGGTGGAAACACCATATATTTT. Residues: CASSLRGLGGGNTIYF. The rearrangement uses TRBV7-8 and TRBJ1-3; unclear D gene. Trimming pared 3 bases from V and 3 bases from J, leaving 15 bases between. CDR1 is SGHVS and CDR2 is FQNEAQ in the germline V gene. The CDR3 extends over 16 amino acids. Together with reference TRBV7-8 and TRBJ1-3, the CDR3 gives the full variable domain: GAGVSQSPRYKVAKRGQDVALRCDPISGHVSLFWYQQALGQGPEFLTYFQNEAQLDKSGLPSDRFFAERPEGSVSTLKIQRTQQEDSAVYLCASSLRGLGGGNTIYFGEGSWLTVV.

V gene TRBV3-1 (or the pseudogene TRBV3-2) combines with J gene TRBJ2-5; the match to TRBD2 covers 9 bases. CDR3 size: 16 residues. Looked up from germline, CDR1 is LGHDT and CDR2 is YNNKEL (reference sequence). The junction had 6 bases not matched to a gene; V was cut back by 0 bases and J by 4 bases. The CDR3 here is CASSQDVLAGRETQYF. The DNA of the CDR3 is TGTGCCAGCAGCCAAGATGTCCTAGCGGGGCGAGAGACCCAGTACTTC.

The CDR3 DNA follows: TGTGCCAGCAGCTTTTCTCTCCAGGACACAGATCAGCCCCAGCATTTT. Translated, it gives CASSFSLQDTDQPQHF. This chain uses TRBV11-3 with TRBJ1-5; maybe TRBD1 (5 bases). The germline CDR1 and CDR2 sequences are SGHNT and YENEEA. The CDR3 runs 16 residues. With 3 bases removed from V and 5 bases from J, the gap between germline ends came to 17 bases.

A single count supports this clone. The chain uses TRBV23-1 and TRBJ1-5; D possibly corresponds to TRBD1 (6 bases). TRBV23-1 has ORF status, its function being uncertain. Trimming stripped 7 bases from V and 1 base from J, with 14 bases between. The CDR3 loop spans 15 amino acids. The CDR3 sequence: CASTPVQGSNQPQHF. The CDR3, as DNA: TGCGCCAGCACCCCGGTCCAGGGGAGCAATCAGCCCCAGCATTTT.

V gene TRBV30 combines with J gene TRBJ2-3, with a weak D call TRBD2 (6 bases). The V gene's germline CDR1 is GTSNPN and CDR2 SVGIG (reference sequence). The CDR3 is 13 residues long. The V gene lost 2 bases and the J gene lost 1 base, with 7 bases spanning the gap. Here the CDR3 DNA reads TGTGCCTGGAGTCCTAGCGGCACAGATACGCAGTATTTT. Amino acid sequence: CAWSPSGTDTQYF. The complete variable domain, with remaining parts taken from reference TRBV30 and TRBJ2-3, reads SQTIHQWPATLVQPVGSPLSLECTVEGTSNPNLYWYRQAAGRGLQLLFYSVGIGQISSEVPQNLSASRPQDRQFILSSKKLLLSDSGFYLCAWSPSGTDTQYFGPGTRLTVL.

The chain couples TRBV7-6 to TRBJ2-2; 12 positions agree with TRBD1. This CDR3 contains 17 residues. Germline CDR1 SGHVS, CDR2 FNYEAQ. V trimming: 1 base; J trimming: 4 bases; junction bases outside the gene matches: 4. Here the CDR3 DNA reads TGTGCCAGCAGCTTAGGACGGGACAGGGGGCGCACCGGGGAGCTGTTTTTT. Its protein is CASSLGRDRGRTGELFF. Drawing the rest from reference TRBV7-6 and TRBJ2-2, the complete variable domain is GAGVSQSPRYKVTKRGQDVALRCDPISGHVSLYWYRQALGQGPEFLTYFNYEAQQDKSGLPNDRFSAERPEGSISTLTIQRTEQRDSAMYRCASSLGRDRGRTGELFFGEGSRLTVL.

V is TRBV10-3 and J is TRBJ1-3; D is possibly TRBD1 (5 bases). CDR3 size: 14 residues. Germline CDR1 and CDR2: ENHRY and SYGVKD. V lost 6 bases and J lost 0, with 9 bases in between. DNA for the CDR3: TGTGCCATCAGACAGGATATCTCTGGAAACACCATATATTTT. Its protein is CAIRQDISGNTIYF.